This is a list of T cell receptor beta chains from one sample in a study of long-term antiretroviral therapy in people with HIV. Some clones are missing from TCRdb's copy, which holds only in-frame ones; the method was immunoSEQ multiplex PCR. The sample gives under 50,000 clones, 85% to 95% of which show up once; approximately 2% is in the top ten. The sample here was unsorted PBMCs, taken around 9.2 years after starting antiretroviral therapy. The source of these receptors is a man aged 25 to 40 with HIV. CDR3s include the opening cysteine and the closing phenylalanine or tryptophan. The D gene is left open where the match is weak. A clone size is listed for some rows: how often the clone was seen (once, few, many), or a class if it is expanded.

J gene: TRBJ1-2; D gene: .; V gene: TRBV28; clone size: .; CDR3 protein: CASSSQRYGYTF; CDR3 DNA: TGTGCCAGCAGTTCCCAGCGCTATGGCTACACCTTC
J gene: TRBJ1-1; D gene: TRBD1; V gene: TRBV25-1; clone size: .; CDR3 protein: CASSELFLAGGTEAFF; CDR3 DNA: TGTGCCAGCAGTGAATTGTTTTTGGCAGGGGGCACTGAAGCTTTCTTT
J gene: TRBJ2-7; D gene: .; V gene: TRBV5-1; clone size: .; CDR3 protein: CASSSRGASSYEQYF; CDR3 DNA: TGCGCCAGCAGCTCTAGGGGGGCGAGCTCCTACGAGCAGTACTTC
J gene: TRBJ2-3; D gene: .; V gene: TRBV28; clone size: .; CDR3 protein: CASSTDRHVSYF; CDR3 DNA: TGTGCCAGCAGCACGGACAGACACGTCTCCTATTTT
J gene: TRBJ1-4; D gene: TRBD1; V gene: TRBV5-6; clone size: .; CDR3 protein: CASSVGQALFF; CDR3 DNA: TGTGCCAGCAGCGTTGGACAGGCCCTCTTTTTT
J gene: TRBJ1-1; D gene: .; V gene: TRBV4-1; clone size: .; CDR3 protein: CASSHKNGRVTEAFF; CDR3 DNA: TGCGCCAGCAGCCATAAGAACGGCAGGGTCACTGAAGCTTTCTTT
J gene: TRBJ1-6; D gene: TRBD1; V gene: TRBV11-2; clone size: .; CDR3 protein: CASSQRPKDRVNSPLHF; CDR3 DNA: TGTGCCAGCAGCCAACGCCCGAAGGACAGGGTGAATTCACCCCTCCACTTT
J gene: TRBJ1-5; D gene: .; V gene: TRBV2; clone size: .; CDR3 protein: CASSFSNQPQHF; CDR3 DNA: TGTGCCAGCAGTTTTAGCAATCAGCCCCAGCATTTT
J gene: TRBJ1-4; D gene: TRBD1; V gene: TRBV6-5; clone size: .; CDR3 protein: CASSRTGPNDELFF; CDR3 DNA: TGTGCCAGCAGCCGGACAGGACCAAATGACGAACTGTTTTTT
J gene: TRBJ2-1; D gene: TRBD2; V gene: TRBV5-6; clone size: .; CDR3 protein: CASSQRTSGGRGFF; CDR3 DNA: TGTGCCAGCAGCCAAAGGACTAGCGGGGGCCGTGGGTTCTTC
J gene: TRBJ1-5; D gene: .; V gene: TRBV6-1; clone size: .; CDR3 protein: CASSTTWSDQPQHF; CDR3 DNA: TGTGCCAGCAGCACCACTTGGAGCGATCAGCCCCAGCATTTT
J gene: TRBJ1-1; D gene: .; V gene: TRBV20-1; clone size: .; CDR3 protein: CRGLRAEEAFF; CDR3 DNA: TGCAGGGGGCTCCGCGCAGAGGAAGCTTTCTTT
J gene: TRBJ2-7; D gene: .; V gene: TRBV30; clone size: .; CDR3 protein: CAWSYRRAVPSGYEQYF; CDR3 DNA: TGTGCCTGGTCCTATAGGAGAGCGGTCCCATCTGGCTACGAGCAGTACTTC
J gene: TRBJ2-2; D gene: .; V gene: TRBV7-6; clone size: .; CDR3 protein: CASSGGKNTGELFF; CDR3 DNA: TGTGCCAGCTCAGGAGGGAAAAACACCGGGGAGCTGTTTTTT
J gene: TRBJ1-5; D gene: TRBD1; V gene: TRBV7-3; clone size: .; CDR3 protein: CASSLGQGKIQPQHF; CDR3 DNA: TGTGCCAGCAGCTTGGGACAGGGTAAGATTCAGCCCCAGCATTTT
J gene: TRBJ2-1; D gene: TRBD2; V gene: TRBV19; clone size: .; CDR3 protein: CASSTAGGLIEQFF; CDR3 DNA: TGTGCCAGTAGTACAGCGGGGGGGCTGATTGAGCAGTTCTTC
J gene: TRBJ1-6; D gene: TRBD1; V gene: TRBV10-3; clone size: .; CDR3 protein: CAISEYQGGSPLHF; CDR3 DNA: TGTGCCATCAGTGAGTACCAGGGGGGTTCACCCCTCCACTTT
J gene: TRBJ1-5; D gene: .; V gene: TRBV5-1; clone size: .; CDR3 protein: CASSLTSNQPQHF; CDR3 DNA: TGCGCCAGCAGCTTAACCAGCAATCAGCCCCAGCATTTT
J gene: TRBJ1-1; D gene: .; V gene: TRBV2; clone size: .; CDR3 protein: CASTFQGNSMAFF; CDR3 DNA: TGTGCCAGCACCTTCCAGGGTAATAGTATGGCTTTCTTT
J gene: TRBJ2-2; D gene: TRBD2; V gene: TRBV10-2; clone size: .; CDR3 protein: CASRPSGVAGELFF; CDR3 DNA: TGCGCCAGCAGGCCTAGCGGGGTGGCCGGGGAGCTGTTTTTT
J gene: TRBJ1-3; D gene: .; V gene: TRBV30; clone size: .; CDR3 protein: CAWSPQGNTIYF; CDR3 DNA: TGTGCCTGGAGTCCCCAGGGGAACACCATATATTTT
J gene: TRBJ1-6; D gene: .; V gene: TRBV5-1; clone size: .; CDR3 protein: CASGTADNSPLHF; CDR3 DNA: TGCGCCAGTGGGACCGCAGATAATTCACCCCTCCACTTT
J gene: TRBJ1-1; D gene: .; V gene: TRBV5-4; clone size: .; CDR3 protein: CASSSELALAAFRSNTEAFF; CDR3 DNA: TGTGCCAGCAGCTCGGAGTTAGCATTGGCGGCCTTCCGATCGAACACTGAAGCTTTCTTT
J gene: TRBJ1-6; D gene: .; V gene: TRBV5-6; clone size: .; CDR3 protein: CASSLAWPSNSPLHF; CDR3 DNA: TGTGCCAGCAGCTTGGCCTGGCCCAGTAATTCACCCCTCCACTTT
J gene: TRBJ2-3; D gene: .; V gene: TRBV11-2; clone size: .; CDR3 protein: CASSLEVAWGDTDTQYF; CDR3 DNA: TGTGCCAGCAGCTTAGAAGTGGCCTGGGGAGACACAGATACGCAGTATTTT
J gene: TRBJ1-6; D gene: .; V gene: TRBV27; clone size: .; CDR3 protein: CASSLTGRPLHF; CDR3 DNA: TGTGCCAGCAGTTTGACGGGGAGGCCCCTCCACTTT
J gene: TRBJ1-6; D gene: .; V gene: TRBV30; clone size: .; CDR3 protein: CACTLEPGSPLHF; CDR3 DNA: TGTGCCTGCACTCTGGAACCGGGTTCACCCCTCCACTTT
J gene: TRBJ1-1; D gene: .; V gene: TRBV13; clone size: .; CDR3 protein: CASSLSTNTEAFF; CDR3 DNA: TGTGCCAGCAGTCTATCCACGAACACTGAAGCTTTCTTT
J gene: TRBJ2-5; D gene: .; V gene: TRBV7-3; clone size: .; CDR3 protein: CASSPTGHGETQYF; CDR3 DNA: TGTGCCAGCAGTCCCACTGGCCATGGGGAGACCCAGTACTTC
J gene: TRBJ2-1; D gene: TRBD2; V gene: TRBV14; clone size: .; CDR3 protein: CASSQDLKRGGNNEQFF; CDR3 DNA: TGTGCCAGCAGCCAAGATTTGAAGCGGGGGGGCAACAATGAGCAGTTCTTC
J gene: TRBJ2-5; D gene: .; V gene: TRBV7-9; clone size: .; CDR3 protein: CASSLGRAEETQYF; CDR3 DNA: TGTGCCAGCAGCTTAGGGCGGGCCGAAGAGACCCAGTACTTC
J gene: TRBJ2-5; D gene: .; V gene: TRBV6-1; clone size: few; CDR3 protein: CASSEGERETQYF; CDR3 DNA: TGTGCCAGCAGTGAGGGAGAGAGGGAGACCCAGTACTTC
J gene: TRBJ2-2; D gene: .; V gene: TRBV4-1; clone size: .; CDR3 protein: CATQGNTGELFF; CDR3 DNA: TGCGCCACCCAAGGGAACACCGGGGAGCTGTTTTTT
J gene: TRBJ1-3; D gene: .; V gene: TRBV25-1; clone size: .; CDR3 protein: CASSEARTTIYF; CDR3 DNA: TGTGCCAGCAGTGAGGCCCGAACCACCATATATTTT
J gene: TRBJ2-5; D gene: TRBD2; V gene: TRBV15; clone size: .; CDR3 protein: CATSSPGGPQETQYF; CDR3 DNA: TGTGCCACCAGCAGCCCGGGGGGACCCCAAGAGACCCAGTACTTC
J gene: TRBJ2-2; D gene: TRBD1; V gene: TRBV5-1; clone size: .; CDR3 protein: CASNPRDRVVRNTGELFF; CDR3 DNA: TGCGCCAGCAACCCCCGGGACAGGGTGGTGAGGAACACCGGGGAGCTGTTTTTT
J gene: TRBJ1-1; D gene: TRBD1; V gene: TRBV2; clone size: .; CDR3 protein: CASQRTGTVAEAFF; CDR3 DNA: TGTGCCAGTCAACGGACAGGGACAGTGGCTGAAGCTTTCTTT
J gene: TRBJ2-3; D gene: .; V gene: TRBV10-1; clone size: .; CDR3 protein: CASSEGEGGTDTQYF; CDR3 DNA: TGCGCCAGCAGTGAAGGGGAGGGGGGCACAGATACGCAGTATTTT
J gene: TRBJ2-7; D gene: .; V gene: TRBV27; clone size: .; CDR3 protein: CASSSTAPYEQYF; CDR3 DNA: TGTGCCAGCAGTTCGACAGCTCCTTACGAGCAGTACTTC
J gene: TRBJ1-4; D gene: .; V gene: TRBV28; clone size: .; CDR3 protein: CASNTREKLFF; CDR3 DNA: TGTGCCAGCAACACAAGAGAAAAACTGTTTTTT
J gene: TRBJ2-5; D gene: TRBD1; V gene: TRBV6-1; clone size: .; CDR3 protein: CASSVTGKETQYF; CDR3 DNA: TGTGCCAGCAGTGTGACAGGGAAAGAGACCCAGTACTTC
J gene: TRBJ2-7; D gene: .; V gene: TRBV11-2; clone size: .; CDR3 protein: CASSLWVQGVNEQYF; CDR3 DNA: TGTGCCAGCAGCTTATGGGTTCAGGGAGTTAACGAGCAGTACTTC
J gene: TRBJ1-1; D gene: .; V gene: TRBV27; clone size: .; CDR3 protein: CASSSLGANEAFF; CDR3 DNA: TGTGCCAGCAGTTCGCTTGGGGCGAATGAAGCTTTCTTT
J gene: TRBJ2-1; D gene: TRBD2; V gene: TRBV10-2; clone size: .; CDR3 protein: CASIWTSGAYNEQFF; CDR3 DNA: TGCGCCAGCATTTGGACTAGCGGCGCCTACAATGAGCAGTTCTTC
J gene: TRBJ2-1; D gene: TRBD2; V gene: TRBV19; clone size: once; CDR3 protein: CASRSPGGYNEQFF; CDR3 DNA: TGTGCCAGTAGGTCCCCGGGGGGGTACAATGAGCAGTTCTTC
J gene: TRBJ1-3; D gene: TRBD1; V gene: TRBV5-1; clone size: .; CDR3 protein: CASSQGQGAGNTIYF; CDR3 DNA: TGCGCCAGCAGCCAAGGACAGGGGGCTGGAAACACCATATATTTT
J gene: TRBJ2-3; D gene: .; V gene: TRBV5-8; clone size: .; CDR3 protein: CASSIWDGATDTQYF; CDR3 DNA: TGTGCCAGCAGCATATGGGACGGAGCCACAGATACGCAGTATTTT
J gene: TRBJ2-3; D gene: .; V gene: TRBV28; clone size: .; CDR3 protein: CASSLGDTQYF; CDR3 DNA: TGTGCCAGCAGTTTAGGGGATACGCAGTATTTT
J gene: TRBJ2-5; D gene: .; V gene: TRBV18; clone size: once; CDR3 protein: CASSPVTGETQYF; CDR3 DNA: TGTGCCAGCTCACCCGTTACGGGGGAGACCCAGTACTTC
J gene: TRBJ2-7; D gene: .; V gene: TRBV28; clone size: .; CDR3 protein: CASSFIEEQYF; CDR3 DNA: TGTGCCAGCAGTTTTATAGAAGAGCAGTACTTC
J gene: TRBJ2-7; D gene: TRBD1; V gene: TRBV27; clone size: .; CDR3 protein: CASSLGTGIPYEQYF; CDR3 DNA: TGTGCCAGCAGTTTGGGGACAGGGATCCCCTACGAGCAGTACTTC
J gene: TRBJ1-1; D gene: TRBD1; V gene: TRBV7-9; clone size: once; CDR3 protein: CASSNHRGGTEAFF; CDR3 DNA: TGTGCCAGCAGCAATCACAGGGGAGGGACTGAAGCTTTCTTT
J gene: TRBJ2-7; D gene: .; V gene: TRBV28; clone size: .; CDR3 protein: CASRPRIVREQYF; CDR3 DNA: TGTGCCAGCAGGCCAAGGATCGTCCGCGAGCAGTACTTC
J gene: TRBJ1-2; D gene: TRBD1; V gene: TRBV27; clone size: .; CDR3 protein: CASSLGQGIAYGYTF; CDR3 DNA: TGTGCCAGCAGCCTCGGACAGGGGATTGCCTATGGCTACACCTTC
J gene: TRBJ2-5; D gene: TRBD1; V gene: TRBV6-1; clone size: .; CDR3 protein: CASSEGQGGETQYF; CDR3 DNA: TGTGCCAGCAGTGAAGGACAGGGTGGGGAGACCCAGTACTTC